This T cell receptor beta chain was found in a study of glioma-infiltrating T cells after dendritic cell vaccination. Study-wide findings and caveats: Survival was not directly related to TCR clonality in these patients. Higher pretreatment TIL content predicted longer progression-free time and survival.

This CDR3 has 17 amino acids. The germline V and J ends were trimmed by 6 bases and 4 bases, with 21 bases remaining between them. Germline V gene data show CDR1 as KGHSH and CDR2 as LQKENI. In the case of this clone: Antigen: not known.

All glioblastoma patients lacked an isocitrate dehydrogenase mutation. The PCR used 60 V beta and 13 J beta primers. Assay used: immunoSEQ multiplex PCR; TCRdb lists only in-frame clones, some missing. The repertoire includes under 130,000 clones, around 81% of them detected once, and around 12% sits in the top ten. Sample: blood, taken before dendritic cell vaccination. This receptor was identified in a human donor with glioblastoma. The chain employs TRBV18 and TRBJ2-2; D might be TRBD1 (5 bases). CDR3 region: CASSPRDLDASTGELFF. CDR3 coding DNA: TGTGCCAGCTCTCCCAGGGATCTAGACGCGAGCACCGGGGAGCTGTTTTTT.